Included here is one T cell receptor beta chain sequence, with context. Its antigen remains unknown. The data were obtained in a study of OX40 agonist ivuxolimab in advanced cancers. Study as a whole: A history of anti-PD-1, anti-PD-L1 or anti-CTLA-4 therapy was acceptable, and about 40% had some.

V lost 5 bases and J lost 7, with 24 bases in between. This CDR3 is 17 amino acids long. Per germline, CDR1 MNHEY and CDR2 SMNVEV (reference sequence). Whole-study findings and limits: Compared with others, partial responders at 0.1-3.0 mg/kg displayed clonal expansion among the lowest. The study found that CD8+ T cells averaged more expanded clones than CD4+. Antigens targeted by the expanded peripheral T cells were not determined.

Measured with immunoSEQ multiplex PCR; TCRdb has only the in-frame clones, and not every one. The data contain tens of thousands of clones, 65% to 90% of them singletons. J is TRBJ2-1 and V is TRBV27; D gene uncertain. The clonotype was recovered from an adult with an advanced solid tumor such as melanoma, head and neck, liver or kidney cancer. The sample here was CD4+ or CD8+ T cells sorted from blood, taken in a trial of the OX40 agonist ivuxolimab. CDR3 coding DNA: TGTGCCAGCAGTCCTCAATATTCCCCCCAGCTTACTAATGAGCAGTTCTTC. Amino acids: CASSPQYSPQLTNEQFF.